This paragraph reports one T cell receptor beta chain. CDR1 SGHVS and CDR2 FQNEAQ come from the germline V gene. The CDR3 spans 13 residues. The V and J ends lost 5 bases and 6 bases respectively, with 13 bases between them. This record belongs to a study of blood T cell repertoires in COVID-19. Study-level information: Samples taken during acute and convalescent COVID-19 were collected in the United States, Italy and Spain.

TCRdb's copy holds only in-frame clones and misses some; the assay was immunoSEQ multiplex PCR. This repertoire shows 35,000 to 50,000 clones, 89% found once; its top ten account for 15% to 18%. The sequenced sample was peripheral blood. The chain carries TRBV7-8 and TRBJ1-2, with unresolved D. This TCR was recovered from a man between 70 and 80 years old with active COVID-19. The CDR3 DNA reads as TGTGCCAGCAGCCGAGTAGCCTCTGATGGCTACACCTTC. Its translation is CASSRVASDGYTF.